The 3 T cell receptor beta chains reported below all come from one sample, sequenced in a study of beta chain features in type 1 diabetes (dated by TCRdb to 2016 to 2019). To prepare the library, the immunoSEQ multiplex PCR assay was applied. The entire amount of isolated RNA was reverse transcribed using the High Capacity cDNA Reverse Transcription Kit, so the sequenced TCRB transcripts were expressed ones. Entries here come from immuneACCESS through TCRdb and include only in-frame sequences with V and J called. Some clones fail to appear in such tables; in the studies checked, an unresolved V gene covers under half of the shortfall, and the cause of the remainder is unknown. This sample is represented by roughly 150,000 clones; approximately 8.8% of them were singletons. Under 0.75% of the sample is held by the ten biggest clonotypes. Study-wide conclusions, independent of this receptor: A moderate but significant shortening of TCRB CDR3 length was observed in type 1 diabetes patients in all four CD4+ subsets.

These receptors have no known antigen. The sequenced sample was central memory CD4+ T cells from blood. The receptors stem from a woman in her thirties with type 1 diabetes.

The V gene is TRBV4-1, the J gene TRBJ2-2; D remains ambiguous. The V gene lost 1 base and the J gene lost 7 bases, with 7 bases spanning the gap. The CDR3 is made up of 13 amino acids. Germline loops: CDR1 MGHRA, CDR2 YSYEKL. The CDR3 region is CASSQVSRGELFF. As DNA, the CDR3 is TGCGCCAGCAGCCAAGTGAGCCGCGGGGAGCTGTTTTTT.

There are a few counts of this clone. The rearrangement uses TRBV10-3 and TRBJ2-7; D call uncertain. CDR3 size: 12 residues. CDR1 and CDR2 from the germline V gene are ENHRY and SYGVKD. The V and J ends lost 3 bases and 12 bases respectively, with 15 bases between them. CDR3 sequence reads: CAISDDRGPRYF. CDR3 nucleotide sequence: TGTGCCATCAGTGACGATCGCGGCCCTCGGTACTTC.

The V and J genes are TRBV4-2 and TRBJ1-5; D may be TRBD1 (5 bases). Trimming cost V 0 bases and J 2 bases, with 14 bases left between them. The V gene's germline CDR1 is LGHNA and CDR2 YNFKEQ. The CDR3 totals 17 residues. The CDR3 is CASSQDGAGDGNQPQHF. Written as DNA, the CDR3 is TGTGCCAGCAGCCAAGATGGAGCGGGGGATGGCAATCAGCCCCAGCATTTT.